The 10 T cell receptor beta chains below come from one sample, sequenced in a study of post-analysis software for immune sequencing data. These receptors' antigens are unknown. The authors incorporated unique molecular identifiers into the TCR beta cDNA libraries. A single record per CDR3 protein comes from TCRdb applying MiXCR to the PCR reads. The profile covers about 540,000 distinct CDR3 sequences, with around 34% appearing a single time and 6% taken by the ten largest. General study findings and limits: Elevated frequency relative to controls characterized four or five TRBV segments in patients, TRBV5-6, TRBV5-1 and TRBV20-1 among them.

The source material was blood. Receptors were obtained from a girl aged 2-17 years with multiple sclerosis.

The chain carries TRBV5-1 and TRBJ1-1; possible D gene TRBD1, 6 bases. Trimming took 3 bases from V and 0 from J, leaving 12 bases between them. The CDR3 runs 15 residues. Germline V CDR1 and CDR2: SGHRS, YFSETQ. This CDR3 reads CASSSDSMMNTEAFF. The DNA of the CDR3 is TGCGCCAGCAGCTCGGACAGCATGATGAACACTGAAGCTTTCTTT.

This rearrangement joins TRBV10-3 to TRBJ2-7, with D possibly being TRBD1 (5 bases). Looked up from germline, CDR1 is ENHRY and CDR2 is SYGVKD. V was shortened by 8 bases and J by 5 bases, with 10 bases between the two germline ends. The CDR3 covers 11 residues. CDR3 protein: CAIGQGDEQYF. DNA for the CDR3: TGTGCCATCGGACAAGGCGACGAGCAGTACTTC.

This clonotype was seen only a few times. V usage is TRBV29-1 and J usage is TRBJ1-4; D is unresolved. The CDR3 covers 14 residues. The ends were cut back, 2 bases at V and 4 bases at J, with 11 bases in the middle. Germline loops: CDR1 SQVTM, CDR2 ANQGSEA. CDR3 nucleotides: TGCAGCGTTGAAAGTCGGCAGTTTAATGAAAAACTGTTTTTT. This encodes CSVESRQFNEKLFF. The complete variable domain, with remaining parts taken from reference TRBV29-1 and TRBJ1-4, reads SAVISQKPSRDICQRGTSLTIQCQVDSQVTMMFWYRQQPGQSLTLIATANQGSEATYESGFVIDKFPISRPNLTFSTLTVSNMSPEDSSIYLCSVESRQFNEKLFFGSGTQLSVL.

This clonotype occurred a few times. At one of its ends the junction is not consistent with the germline gene, which may arise from a read error. The rearrangement links TRBV12-3 or TRBV12-4 to TRBJ2-3, with D perhaps TRBD1 (6 bases). There are 15 residues in the CDR3. The CDR3: CACSSGEWRTDTQYF. CDR3 sequence (DNA): TGTGCCTGCAGCTCAGGGGAATGGCGCACAGATACGCAGTATTTT.

With regard to this clonotype: The junction shows a germline mismatch at one end, possibly a read error. The V call is TRBV7-9, the J call TRBJ1-2; D might be TRBD1 (5 bases). Germline V gene sequence: CDR1 SEHNR, CDR2 FQNEAQ (reference sequence). CDR3 length equals 19 residues. The CDR3: CASNLDGRTPGPGHYGYTF. The CDR3 DNA sequence: TGTGCCAGCAACTTAGATGGGAGAACCCCGGGACCGGGACACTATGGCTACACCTTC.

Note on this clonotype: An end of the junction differs from the germline gene, which may be a read error. The V call is TRBV7-7, the J call TRBJ2-5; TRBD1 is a possible D gene (6 bases). The CDR3 extends over 14 amino acids. Germline V gene data show CDR1 as SSHAT and CDR2 as FNYEAQ (reference sequence). CDR3 sequence (DNA): TGTGCTAGCAGCTTAGCGCAGGGGCCAGAGACCCAGTACTTC. It yields the protein CASSLAQGPETQYF. The whole variable domain, remainder taken from reference TRBV7-7 and TRBJ2-5, is GAGVSQSPRYKVTKRGQDVTLRCDPISSHATLYWYQQALGQGPEFLTYFNYEAQPDKSGLPSDRFSAERPEGSISTLTIQRTEQRDSAMYRCASSLAQGPETQYFGPGTRLLVL.

The sample holds a few counts of this clonotype. The chain recombines TRBV7-3 with TRBJ2-7; no definite D call. The germline V gene has CDR1 SGHTA and CDR2 FQGTGA. V was trimmed by 5 bases and J by 2 bases, leaving 10 bases between them. The CDR3 loop spans 13 amino acids. The CDR3, as DNA: TGTGCCAGCAGCGAAGACATAGCCTACGAGCAGTACTTC. Protein sequence: CASSEDIAYEQYF.

This sequence joins TRBV20-1 and TRBJ2-7; 9 bases fit TRBD2. Unmatched junction bases numbered 3, after V lost 4 bases and J lost 2 bases. This CDR3 is 13 amino acids long. CDR1 is DFQATT and CDR2 is SNEGSKA in the germline V gene (reference sequence). DNA for the CDR3: TGCAGTGCTAAAGTAGCGGGGGCCTACGAGCAGTACTTC. This codes for CSAKVAGAYEQYF.

This rearrangement joins TRBV20-1 to TRBJ2-7, with D perhaps TRBD2 (7 bases). This CDR3 region has 15 residues. V shed 5 bases and J shed 2 bases, with 19 bases lying between them. Germline CDR1 and CDR2: DFQATT and SNEGSKA (reference sequence). Here the CDR3 reads CSADPGGPRTYEQYF. CDR3 coding DNA: TGCAGTGCTGACCCCGGGGGGCCCCGAACCTACGAGCAGTACTTC.

This clonotype was seen more than once but under ten times. The rearrangement uses TRBV6-2 or TRBV6-3 and TRBJ2-1; D is possibly TRBD2 (5 bases). Looked up from germline, CDR1 is MNHEY and CDR2 is SVGEGT. CDR3 length: 16 residues. The ends were cut back, 0 bases at V and 0 bases at J, with 9 bases in the middle. The CDR3 coding sequence is TGTGCCAGCAGTTACTCAGTCACTAGCTCCTACAATGAGCAGTTCTTC. It specifies CASSYSVTSSYNEQFF.